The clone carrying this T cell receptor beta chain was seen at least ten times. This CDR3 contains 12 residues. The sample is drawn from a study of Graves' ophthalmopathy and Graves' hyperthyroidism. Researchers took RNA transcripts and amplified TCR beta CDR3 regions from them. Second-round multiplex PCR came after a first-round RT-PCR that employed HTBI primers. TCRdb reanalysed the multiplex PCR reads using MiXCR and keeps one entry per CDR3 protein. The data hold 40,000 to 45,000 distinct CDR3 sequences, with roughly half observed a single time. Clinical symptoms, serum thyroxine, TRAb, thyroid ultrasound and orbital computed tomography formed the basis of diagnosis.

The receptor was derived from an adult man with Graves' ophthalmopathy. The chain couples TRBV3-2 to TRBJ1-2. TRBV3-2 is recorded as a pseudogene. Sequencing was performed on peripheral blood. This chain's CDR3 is CASSGANYGYTF. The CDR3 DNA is TGTGCCAGCAGCGGAGCTAACTATGGCTACACCTTC.